Sequencing of this T cell receptor (beta chain) was carried out in a study of CXCR3-negative and CXCR3-positive naive CD8 T cells. Across the study: Each library held about 1.5 +/- 0.3 million TRB reads, about 140 million in total.

Study-level points and caveats: CXCR3-positive naive cells carried more hydrophobic TRB CDR3s than CXCR3-negative naive cells did. The majority of assays used fresh PBMCs, and CXCR3 expression partially decreased after cryopreservation.

With regard to this clonotype: Its target is not known.

CD45RO-CCR7+CD27+CD95- expression identified naive CD8+ T cells. With UMI labels, 5' RACE was used to prepare the TRB cDNA libraries. TCRdb reanalyzed the 5' RACE reads, giving one entry per CDR3 protein sequence and no DNA. This sample's clone table lists around 63,000 distinct CDR3 sequences. Germline V gene sequence: CDR1 DFQATT, CDR2 SNEGSKA (reference sequence). This CDR3 comprises 15 residues. The specimen was naive CXCR3+ CD8+ T cells from blood. Stated subset: CD45RO-CCR7+CD27+CD95- naive CD8+ T cells expressing CXCR3 (TNR3+). This sequence joins TRBV20-1 and TRBJ2-7; TCRdb picks TRBD1, but there is no DNA to check that call. This clonotype was sampled from a human donor in good health. Some clones in this sample may be carry-over from other donors' samples. The CDR3 protein is CSARDPDTNSFEQYF.